This T cell receptor beta chain was identified during a study of cytomegalovirus exposure and HLA in healthy donors. Details on this clone: The antigen remains undetermined.

Trimming took off 2 bases at V and 2 bases at J, with 9 bases between the two ends. The germline CDR1 and CDR2 sequences are SGHNT and YYREEE (reference sequence). CDR3 size: 14 residues. Study-wide findings and caveats: Available immune exposure information was restricted to CMV serostatus only.

It was with 60 Vbeta and 13 Jbeta primers that the PCR ran. Profiling relied on immunoSEQ multiplex PCR, and the TCRdb table lists in-frame clones only, not all of them. The sample has about 190,000 clones, over 70% seen once; the top ten hold approximately 3%. The source material was PBMCs. The TCR originated in a woman in her twenties or thirties in good health and CMV-seropositive. The chain couples TRBV5-4 to TRBJ2-3; D gene uncertain. As DNA, the CDR3 is TGTGCCAGCAGCTTAGAAAGCGACACAGATACGCAGTATTTT. This gives the protein CASSLESDTDTQYF.